The 2 T cell receptor beta chains listed next were all sequenced from one sample in a study of shared clonotypes between healthy human individuals. Clones were read by immunoSEQ multiplex PCR, and TCRdb kept only the in-frame ones, dropping some. The repertoire includes about 2.5 million clones, roughly 90% of them detected once, and 0.37% sits in the top ten. The material sequenced was naive CD4+ T cells from PBMCs. Noted subset: CD45RA+ positively selected. The receptors stem from a man aged 18 to 35 in good health. Some clones in this sample may be carry-over from other donors' samples.

J is TRBJ1-5 and V is TRBV15, with TRBD1 as a possible D gene (5 bases). Trimming stripped 0 bases from V and 5 bases from J, with 11 bases between. Germline V gene data show CDR1 as LNHNV and CDR2 as YYDKDF (reference sequence). The CDR3 covers 15 residues. CDR3 nucleotides: TGTGCCACCAGCAGAGAGAATGGGGGATATCAGCCCCAGCATTTT. It codes for CATSRENGGYQPQHF.

The chain employs TRBV7-9 and TRBJ2-7; 7 bases agree with TRBD1. This CDR3 is built from 13 residues. Germline assignment: CDR1 SEHNR and CDR2 FQNEAQ (reference sequence). The V gene end was trimmed by 6 bases and the J gene end by 6 bases; junction bases not matched to a gene: 8. CDR3 nucleotide sequence: TGTGCCAGCAGTGAGAGGGGGCTGCTCGAGCAGTACTTC. It yields the protein CASSERGLLEQYF.